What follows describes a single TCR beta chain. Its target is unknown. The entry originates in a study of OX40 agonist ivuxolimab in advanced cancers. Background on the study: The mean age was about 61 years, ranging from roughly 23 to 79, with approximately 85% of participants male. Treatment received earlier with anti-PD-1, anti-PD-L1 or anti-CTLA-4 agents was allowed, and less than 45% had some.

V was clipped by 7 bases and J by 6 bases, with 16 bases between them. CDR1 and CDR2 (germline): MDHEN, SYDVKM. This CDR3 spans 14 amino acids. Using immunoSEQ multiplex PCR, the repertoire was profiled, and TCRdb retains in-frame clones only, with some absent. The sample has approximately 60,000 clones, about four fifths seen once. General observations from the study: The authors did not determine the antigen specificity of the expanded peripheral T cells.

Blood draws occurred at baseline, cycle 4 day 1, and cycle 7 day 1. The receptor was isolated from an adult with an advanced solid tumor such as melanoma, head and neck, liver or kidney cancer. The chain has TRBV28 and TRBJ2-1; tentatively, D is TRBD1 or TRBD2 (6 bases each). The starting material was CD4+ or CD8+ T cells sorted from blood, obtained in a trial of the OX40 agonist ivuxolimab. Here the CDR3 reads CASIPRGGFNEQFF. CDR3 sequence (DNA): TGTGCCAGCATTCCCCGAGGGGGGTTCAATGAGCAGTTCTTC.